This T cell receptor beta chain was documented in a study of blood T cell repertoires in COVID-19. Study-level information: Collection of acute and convalescent COVID-19 samples took place in the United States, Italy and Spain. Sample material is recorded as cDNA or gDNA derived from T cells, B-cell-depleted T cells, or PBMCs.

Per the study methods: Nucleated cell number was recorded as an estimate derived from reference gene primer amplification. Measured with immunoSEQ multiplex PCR; TCRdb has only the in-frame clones, and not every one. The V and J calls and clone size are taken from that table; D and trimming were inferred from the DNA. The table records 72,000 or so clones, over 75% of them present only once. The CDR3 consists of 11 residues. The junction had 4 bases not matched to a gene; V was cut back by 7 bases and J by 5 bases. Germline V CDR1 and CDR2: DFQATT, SNEGSKA (reference sequence). The sequence was obtained from a woman older than 75 with acute or convalescent COVID-19. The chain employs TRBV20-1 and TRBJ1-1; TRBD1 aligns across 7 bases. Input material: peripheral blood. The CDR3 nucleotides are TGCAGTGTCGACAGGGTTACTGAAGCTTTCTTT. Protein: CSVDRVTEAFF.